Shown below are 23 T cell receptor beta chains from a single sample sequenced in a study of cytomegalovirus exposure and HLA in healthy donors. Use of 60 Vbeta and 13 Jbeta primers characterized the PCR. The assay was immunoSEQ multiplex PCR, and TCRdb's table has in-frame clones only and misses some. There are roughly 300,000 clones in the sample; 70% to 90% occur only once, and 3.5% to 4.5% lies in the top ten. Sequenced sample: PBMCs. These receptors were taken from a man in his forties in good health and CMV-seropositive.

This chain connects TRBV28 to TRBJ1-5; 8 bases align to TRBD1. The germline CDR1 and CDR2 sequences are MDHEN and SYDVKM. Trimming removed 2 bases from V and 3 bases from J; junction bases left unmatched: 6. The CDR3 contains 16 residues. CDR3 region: CASSLGAGGNNQPQHF. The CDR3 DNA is TGTGCCAGCAGTTTAGGGGCAGGGGGCAACAATCAGCCCCAGCATTTT.

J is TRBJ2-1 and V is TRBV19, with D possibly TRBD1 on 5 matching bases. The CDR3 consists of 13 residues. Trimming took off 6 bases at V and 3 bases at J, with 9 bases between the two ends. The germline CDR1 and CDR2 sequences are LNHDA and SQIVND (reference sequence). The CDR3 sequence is CASRSTDYNEQFF. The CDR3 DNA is TGTGCCAGTAGATCGACAGACTACAATGAGCAGTTCTTC. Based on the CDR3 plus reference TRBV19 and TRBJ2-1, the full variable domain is DGGITQSPKYLFRKEGQNVTLSCEQNLNHDAMYWYRQDPGQGLRLIYYSQIVNDFQKGDIAEGYSVSREKKESFPLTVTSAQKNPTAFYLCASRSTDYNEQFFGPGTRLTVL.

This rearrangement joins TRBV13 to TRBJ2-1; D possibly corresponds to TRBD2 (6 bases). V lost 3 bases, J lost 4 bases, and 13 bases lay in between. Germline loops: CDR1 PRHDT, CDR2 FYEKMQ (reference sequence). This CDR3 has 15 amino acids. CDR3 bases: TGTGCCAGCAGCTTTCCCGGGAGACAATACAATGAGCAGTTCTTC. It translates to CASSFPGRQYNEQFF.

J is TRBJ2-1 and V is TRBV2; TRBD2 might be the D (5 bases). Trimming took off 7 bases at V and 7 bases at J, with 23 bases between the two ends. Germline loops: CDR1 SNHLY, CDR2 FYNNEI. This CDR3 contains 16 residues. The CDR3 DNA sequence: TGTGCCAGCAATGATCAACCGGGAATCTGGCGAAATGAGCAGTTCTTC. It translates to CASNDQPGIWRNEQFF.

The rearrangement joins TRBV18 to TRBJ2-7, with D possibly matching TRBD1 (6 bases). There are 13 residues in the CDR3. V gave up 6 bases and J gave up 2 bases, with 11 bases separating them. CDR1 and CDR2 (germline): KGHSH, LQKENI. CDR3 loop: CASSPGATYEQYF. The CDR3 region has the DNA TGTGCCAGCTCCCCAGGGGCTACCTACGAGCAGTACTTC.

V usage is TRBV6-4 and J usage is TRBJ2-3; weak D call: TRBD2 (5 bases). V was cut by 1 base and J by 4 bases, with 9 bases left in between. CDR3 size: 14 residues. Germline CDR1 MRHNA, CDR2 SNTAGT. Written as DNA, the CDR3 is TGTGCCAGCAGTGACTGGGCTAGCTCAGATACGCAGTATTTT. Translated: CASSDWASSDTQYF.

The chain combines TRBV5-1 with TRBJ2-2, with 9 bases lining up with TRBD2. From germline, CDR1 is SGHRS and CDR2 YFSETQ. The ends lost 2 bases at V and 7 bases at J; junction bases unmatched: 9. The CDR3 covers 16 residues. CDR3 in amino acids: CASSFSGRTLDGELFF. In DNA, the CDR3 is TGCGCCAGCAGCTTTAGCGGGAGAACGTTGGACGGGGAGCTGTTTTTT.

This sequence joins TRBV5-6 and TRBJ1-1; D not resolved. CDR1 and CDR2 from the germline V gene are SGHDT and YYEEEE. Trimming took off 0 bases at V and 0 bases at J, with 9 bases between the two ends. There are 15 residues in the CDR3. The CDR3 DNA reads TGTGCCAGCAGCTTGGGGGCGGGTTTGAACACTGAAGCTTTCTTT. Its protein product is CASSLGAGLNTEAFF. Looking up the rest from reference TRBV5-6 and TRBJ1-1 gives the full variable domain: DAGVTQSPTHLIKTRGQQVTLRCSPKSGHDTVSWYQQALGQGPQFIFQYYEEEERQRGNFPDRFSGHQFPNYSSELNVNALLLGDSALYLCASSLGAGLNTEAFFGQGTRLTVV.

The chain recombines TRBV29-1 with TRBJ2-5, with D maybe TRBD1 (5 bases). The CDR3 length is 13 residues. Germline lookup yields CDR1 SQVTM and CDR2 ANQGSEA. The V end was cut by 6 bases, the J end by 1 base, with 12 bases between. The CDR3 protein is CSVGVDIQETQYF. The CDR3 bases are TGCAGCGTGGGCGTGGACATCCAAGAGACCCAGTACTTC.

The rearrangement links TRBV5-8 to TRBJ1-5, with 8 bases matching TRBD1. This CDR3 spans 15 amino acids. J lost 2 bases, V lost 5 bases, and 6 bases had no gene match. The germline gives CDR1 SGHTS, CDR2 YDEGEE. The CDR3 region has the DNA TGTGCCAGCAGTTCAGACAGGGGAGGCAATCAGCCCCAGCATTTT. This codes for CASSSDRGGNQPQHF.

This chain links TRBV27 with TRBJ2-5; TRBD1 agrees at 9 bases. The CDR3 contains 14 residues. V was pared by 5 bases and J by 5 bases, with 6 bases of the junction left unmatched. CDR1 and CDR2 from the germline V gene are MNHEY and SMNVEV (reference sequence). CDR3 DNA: TGTGCCAGCAGTCCCGGGACAGGGAGGGAGACCCAGTACTTC. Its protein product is CASSPGTGRETQYF.

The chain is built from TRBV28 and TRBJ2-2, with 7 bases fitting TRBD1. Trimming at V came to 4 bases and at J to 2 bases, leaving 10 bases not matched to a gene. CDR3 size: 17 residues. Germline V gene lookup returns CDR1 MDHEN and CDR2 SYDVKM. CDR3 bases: TGTGCCAGCAGTTCTCGAGTGGGACAGAGAAACACCGGGGAGCTGTTTTTT. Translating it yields CASSSRVGQRNTGELFF. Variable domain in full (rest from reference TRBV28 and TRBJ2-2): DVKVTQSSRYLVKRTGEKVFLECVQDMDHENMFWYRQDPGLGLRLIYFSYDVKMKEKGDIPEGYSVSREKKERFSLILESASTNQTSMYLCASSSRVGQRNTGELFFGEGSRLTVL.

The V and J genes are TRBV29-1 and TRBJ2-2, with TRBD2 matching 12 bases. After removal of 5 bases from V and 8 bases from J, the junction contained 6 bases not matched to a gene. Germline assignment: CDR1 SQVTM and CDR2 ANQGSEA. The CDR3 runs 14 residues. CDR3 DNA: TGCAGCGTTCTCAGGACTAGCGGGAAGGGGGAGCTGTTTTTT. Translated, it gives CSVLRTSGKGELFF.

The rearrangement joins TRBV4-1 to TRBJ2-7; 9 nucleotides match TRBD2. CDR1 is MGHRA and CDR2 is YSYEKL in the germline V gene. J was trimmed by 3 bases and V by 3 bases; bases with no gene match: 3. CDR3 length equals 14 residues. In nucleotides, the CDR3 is TGCGCCAGCAGCCAGAGACTAGCGGACTACGAGCAGTACTTC. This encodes CASSQRLADYEQYF.

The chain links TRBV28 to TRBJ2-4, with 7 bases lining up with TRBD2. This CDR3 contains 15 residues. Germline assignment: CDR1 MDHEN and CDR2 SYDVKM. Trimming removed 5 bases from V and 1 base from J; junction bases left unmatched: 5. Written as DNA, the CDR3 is TGTGCCAGCAGTGGTCGGGGGGAGGCCAAAAACATTCAGTACTTC. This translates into CASSGRGEAKNIQYF.

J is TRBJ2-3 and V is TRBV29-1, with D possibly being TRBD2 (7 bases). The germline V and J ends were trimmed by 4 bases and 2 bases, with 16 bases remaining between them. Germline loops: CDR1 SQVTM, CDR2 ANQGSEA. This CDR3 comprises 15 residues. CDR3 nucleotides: TGCAGCGTTGTTGGTAGGGGGGGAGACACAGATACGCAGTATTTT. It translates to CSVVGRGGDTDTQYF.

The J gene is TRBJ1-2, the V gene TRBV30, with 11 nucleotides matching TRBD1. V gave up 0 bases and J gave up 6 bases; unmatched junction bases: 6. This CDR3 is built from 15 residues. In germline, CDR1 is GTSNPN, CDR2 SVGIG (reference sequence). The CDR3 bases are TGTGCCTGGAGTGTTCTTGGGACAGGGGGGGATGGCTACACCTTC. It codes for CAWSVLGTGGDGYTF.

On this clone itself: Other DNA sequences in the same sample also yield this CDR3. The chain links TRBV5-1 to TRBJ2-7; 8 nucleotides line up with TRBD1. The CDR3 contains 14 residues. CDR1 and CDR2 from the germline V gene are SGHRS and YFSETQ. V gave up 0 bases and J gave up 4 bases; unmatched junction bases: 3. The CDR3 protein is CASSLGQGAYEQYF. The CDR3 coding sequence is TGCGCCAGCAGCTTGGGCCAGGGGGCGTACGAGCAGTACTTC.

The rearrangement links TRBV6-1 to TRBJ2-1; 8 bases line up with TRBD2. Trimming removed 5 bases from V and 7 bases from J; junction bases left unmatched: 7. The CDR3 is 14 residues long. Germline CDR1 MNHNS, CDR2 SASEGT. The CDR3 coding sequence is TGTGCCAGCAGTTTTACGGGAGGGCGGAATGAGCAGTTCTTC. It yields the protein CASSFTGGRNEQFF.

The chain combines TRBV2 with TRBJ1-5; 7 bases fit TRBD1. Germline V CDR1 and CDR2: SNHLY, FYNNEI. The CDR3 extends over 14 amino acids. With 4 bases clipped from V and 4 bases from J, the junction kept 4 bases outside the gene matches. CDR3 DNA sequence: TGTGCCAGCAGTGGACAGGGTGGTAATCAGCCCCAGCATTTT. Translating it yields CASSGQGGNQPQHF. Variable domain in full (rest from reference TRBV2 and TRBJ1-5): EPEVTQTPSHQVTQMGQEVILRCVPISNHLYFYWYRQILGQKVEFLVSFYNNEISEKSEIFDDQFSVERPDGSNFTLKIRSTKLEDSAMYFCASSGQGGNQPQHFGDGTRLSIL.

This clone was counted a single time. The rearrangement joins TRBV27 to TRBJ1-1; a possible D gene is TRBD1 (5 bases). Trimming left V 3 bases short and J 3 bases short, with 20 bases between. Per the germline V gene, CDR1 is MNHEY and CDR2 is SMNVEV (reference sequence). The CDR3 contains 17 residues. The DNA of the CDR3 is TGTGCCAGCAGTTTTCCGGACCTCAGGCTCAGGGACACTGAAGCTTTCTTT. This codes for CASSFPDLRLRDTEAFF.

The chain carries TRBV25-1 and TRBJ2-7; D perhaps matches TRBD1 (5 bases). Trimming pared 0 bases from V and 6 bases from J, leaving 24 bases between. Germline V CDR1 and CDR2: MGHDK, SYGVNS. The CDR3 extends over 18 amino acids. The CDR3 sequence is CASSEYEAGSRLRTEQYF. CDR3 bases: TGTGCCAGCAGTGAATATGAGGCAGGGTCAAGGCTTAGGACCGAGCAGTACTTC.

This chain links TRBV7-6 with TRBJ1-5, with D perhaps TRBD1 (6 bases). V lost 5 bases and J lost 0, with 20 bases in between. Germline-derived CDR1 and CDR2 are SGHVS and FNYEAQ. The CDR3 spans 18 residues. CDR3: CASSPGPLHRVSNQPQHF. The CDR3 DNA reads TGTGCCAGCAGCCCCGGGCCCCTCCACAGGGTTAGCAATCAGCCCCAGCATTTT.